What follows describes a single TCR beta chain. The method was immunoSEQ multiplex PCR; TCRdb's version includes in-frame clones alone and lacks a portion of them. Among 300,000 to 350,000 clones listed, 85% to 95% were seen once. The data were taken from a study of blood T cell repertoires in COVID-19. V gave up 5 bases and J gave up 2 bases, with 15 bases separating them. The CDR3 loop spans 15 amino acids. CDR1 is MNHEY, CDR2 SMNVEV, per germline (reference sequence). The sample taken for sequencing was PBMCs or T cells enriched from blood (not recorded which). The V and J genes are TRBV27 and TRBJ1-1; D might be TRBD1 (5 bases). The source is a woman in her 30s who had been exposed to COVID-19. Here the CDR3 reads CASSPGMGGNTEAFF. CDR3 sequence (DNA): TGTGCCAGCAGTCCAGGTATGGGGGGAAACACTGAAGCTTTCTTT.